This T cell receptor beta chain was captured in a study of cytomegalovirus exposure and HLA in healthy donors. Study-wide results and limits: For cytomegalovirus status, the classifier reportedly gave diagnoses with high specificity and sensitivity. Within the roughly 120 validation repertoires, first-cohort TCR clusters tended to co-occur, according to a later analysis.

The table came from immunoSEQ multiplex PCR; TCRdb's copy has only in-frame clones and leaves some out. Of some 170,000 clones listed, around nine tenths are singletons. Germline V gives CDR1 MNHEY, CDR2 SVGAGI. CDR3 size: 14 residues. Deletions cut 3 bases from V and 7 bases from J, with 15 bases between. This clone was detected a few times. As yet, its antigen is unknown. This chain connects TRBV6-5 to TRBJ1-2; D might be TRBD1 (5 bases). The receptor comes from a woman aged 25 to 39 in good health and CMV-seronegative. Sequencing used PBMCs. CDR3 DNA: TGTGCCAGCAGTTATGGGGCAGTCTTGGGTGGCTACACCTTC. It is translated as CASSYGAVLGGYTF.